These 26 T cell receptor beta chains came from one sample sequenced in a study of blood T cell repertoires in COVID-19. Data came from immunoSEQ multiplex PCR; TCRdb stores just in-frame clones and leaves some out. Among about 130,000 clones listed, about 80% were seen once. Sequencing was done on a sample of peripheral blood. The receptors were gathered from a human donor in a cohort sampled during active COVID-19.

J is TRBJ1-5 and V is TRBV18; 7 bases align to TRBD1. Trimming cost V 4 bases and J 4 bases; bases outside gene matches: 7. Germline CDR1 KGHSH, CDR2 LQKENI. CDR3 length equals 15 residues. The CDR3 DNA reads TGTGCCAGCTCACGCCAGGGACAGCCAAATCAGCCCCAGCATTTT. It is translated as CASSRQGQPNQPQHF.

The chain combines TRBV7-9 with TRBJ1-2; D is ambiguous. The germline V gene encodes CDR1 SEHNR and CDR2 FQNEAQ (reference sequence). V lost 1 base and J lost 0, with 9 bases in between. The CDR3 runs to 15 residues. DNA for the CDR3: TGTGCCAGCAGCTTAGGGACTATAGCTAACTATGGCTACACCTTC. Encoded protein: CASSLGTIANYGYTF.

V usage is TRBV20-1 and J usage is TRBJ2-5, with no clear D. Trimming shortened V by 5 bases and J by 4 bases, and 8 bases separated the two germline ends. Germline CDR1 and CDR2: DFQATT and SNEGSKA (reference sequence). The CDR3 loop spans 11 amino acids. DNA of the CDR3: TGCAGTGCTTACCCGGGAGAGACCCAGTACTTC. Protein product: CSAYPGETQYF.

V usage is TRBV30 and J usage is TRBJ1-3; D is undetermined. The length of the CDR3 is 14 residues. V lost 0 bases and J 1 base, leaving 7 bases between the germline ends. Germline assignment: CDR1 GTSNPN and CDR2 SVGIG (reference sequence). Here the CDR3 reads CAWSVRGSGNTIYF. CDR3 bases: TGTGCCTGGAGTGTACGAGGTTCTGGAAACACCATATATTTT.

The rearrangement uses TRBV6-5 and TRBJ2-7; maybe TRBD2 (6 bases). Trimming took 6 bases from V and 6 from J, leaving 15 bases between them. CDR3 length: 13 residues. Germline assignment: CDR1 MNHEY and CDR2 SVGAGI. The CDR3 DNA is TGTGCCAGCAGACGGGACTCCGTCGCCGAGCAGTACTTC. Protein: CASRRDSVAEQYF.

The gene calls are TRBV30 and TRBJ1-5, with 7 bases lining up with TRBD1. V trimming: 0 bases; J trimming: 3 bases; junction bases outside the gene matches: 2. The germline CDR1 and CDR2 sequences are GTSNPN and SVGIG (reference sequence). The CDR3 has 14 amino acids. This CDR3 reads CAWSVGTVNQPQHF. In DNA form, the CDR3 reads TGTGCCTGGAGTGTAGGGACAGTCAATCAGCCCCAGCATTTT. Complete variable domain (other parts from reference TRBV30 and TRBJ1-5): SQTIHQWPATLVQPVGSPLSLECTVEGTSNPNLYWYRQAAGRGLQLLFYSVGIGQISSEVPQNLSASRPQDRQFILSSKKLLLSDSGFYLCAWSVGTVNQPQHFGDGTRLSIL.

V and J are TRBV20-1 and TRBJ1-2, with D perhaps matching TRBD1 (5 bases). Germline values: CDR1 DFQATT, CDR2 SNEGSKA (reference sequence). V shed 3 bases and J shed 4 bases, with 6 bases lying between them. The CDR3 runs 11 residues. CDR3 region: CSARGGYGYTF. DNA for the CDR3: TGCAGTGCTAGGGGGGGCTATGGCTACACCTTC.

V usage is TRBV30 and J usage is TRBJ1-3; D might be TRBD1 (5 bases). Germline CDR1 GTSNPN, CDR2 SVGIG (reference sequence). The CDR3 runs 15 residues. The V and J ends lost 2 bases and 3 bases respectively, with 14 bases between them. For the CDR3, the DNA is TGTGCCTGGAGTTTCCAGGGATCTTATGGAAACACCATATATTTT. This codes for CAWSFQGSYGNTIYF.

The genes are TRBV28 and TRBJ2-7; maybe TRBD2 (5 bases). The V end lost 5 bases, the J end lost 3 bases, and 11 bases lay between the germline ends. CDR1 MDHEN and CDR2 SYDVKM come from the germline V gene. This CDR3 is built from 13 residues. CDR3 sequence: CASSVGVGYEQYF. CDR3 in DNA: TGTGCCAGCAGTGTCGGGGTGGGCTACGAGCAGTACTTC.

This clone has only a few counts. The chain employs TRBV4-1 and TRBJ1-1; perhaps TRBD1 as D (6 bases). The CDR3 is 15 amino acids. Germline-derived CDR1 and CDR2 are MGHRA and YSYEKL. V lost 1 base to trimming and J lost 3 bases, with 12 bases between them. The CDR3 is CASSQGGGGYTEAFF. Written as DNA, the CDR3 is TGCGCCAGCAGCCAAGGGGGAGGGGGGTACACTGAAGCTTTCTTT.

V gene TRBV28 combines with J gene TRBJ2-4; 7 nucleotides agree with TRBD1. The CDR3 is 16 residues long. CDR1 MDHEN and CDR2 SYDVKM come from the germline V gene. The ends lost 6 bases at V and 0 bases at J; junction bases unmatched: 8. CDR3 coding DNA: TGTGCCAGCAGACCTAACAGGGGACAAGCCAAAAACATTCAGTACTTC. This gives the protein CASRPNRGQAKNIQYF.

The CDR3 bases are TGTGCCAGCAGCCCCCTGGGGGGGCCAAATACGCAGTATTTT. This codes for CASSPLGGPNTQYF. V is TRBV14 and J is TRBJ2-3; the D gene is possibly TRBD2 (7 bases). This CDR3 is 14 amino acids long. Looked up from germline, CDR1 is SGHDN and CDR2 is FVKESK. V gave up 4 bases and J gave up 7 bases, with 15 bases separating them.

V usage is TRBV30 and J usage is TRBJ2-1; 10 nucleotides line up with TRBD2. CDR1 and CDR2 (germline): GTSNPN, SVGIG (reference sequence). The CDR3 covers 14 residues. With 1 base clipped from V and 7 bases from J, the junction kept 4 bases outside the gene matches. The chain's CDR3 is CAWSESGGANEQFF. In DNA, the CDR3 is TGTGCCTGGAGTGAGAGCGGGGGGGCAAATGAGCAGTTCTTC.

V and J are TRBV6-5 and TRBJ2-7; 7 bases are a match to TRBD1. After removal of 6 bases from V and 4 bases from J, the junction contained 12 bases not matched to a gene. This CDR3 is 15 amino acids long. Germline V lookup: CDR1 MNHEY, CDR2 SVGAGI. The CDR3 DNA reads as TGTGCCAGCAGCCCCTCCGGGACAGCGTCTTACGAGCAGTACTTC. This translates into CASSPSGTASYEQYF.

The chain joins TRBV6-2 or TRBV6-3 to TRBJ2-1; 8 bases are a match to TRBD2. J was trimmed by 6 bases and V by 5 bases; bases with no gene match: 12. CDR3 length equals 16 residues. Germline CDR1 MNHEY, CDR2 SVGEGT. CDR3 bases: TGTGCCAGCAGTAATCTTGGCGGGGGGTGGGGCAATGAGCAGTTCTTC. This translates into CASSNLGGGWGNEQFF.

This sequence joins TRBV19 and TRBJ2-3, with 8 bases that match TRBD1. Germline V gives CDR1 LNHDA, CDR2 SQIVND (reference sequence). V trimming: 10 bases; J trimming: 2 bases; junction bases outside the gene matches: 8. CDR3 length: 14 residues. This CDR3 reads CAIGGTGVTDTQYF. The CDR3 nucleotides read TGTGCCATTGGAGGGACAGGAGTCACAGATACGCAGTATTTT.

V and J are TRBV11-2 and TRBJ2-7, with 9 bases lining up with TRBD1. From germline, CDR1 is SGHAT and CDR2 FQNNGV. CDR3 length: 16 residues. Trimming cost V 1 base and J 2 bases; bases outside gene matches: 6. The CDR3 loop reads CASSLGSRQGAYEQYF. DNA for the CDR3: TGTGCCAGCAGCTTAGGGTCTCGACAGGGGGCCTACGAGCAGTACTTC.

The table lists this clone with a count of one. This chain links TRBV2 with TRBJ1-2, with D possibly TRBD1 on 5 matching bases. Germline CDR1 SNHLY, CDR2 FYNNEI. CDR3 length: 19 amino acids. Trimming took off 2 bases at V and 3 bases at J, with 25 bases between the two ends. The CDR3 here is CASSESRVQGPGVDYGYTF. DNA of the CDR3: TGTGCCAGCAGTGAATCTCGGGTCCAGGGCCCCGGAGTTGACTATGGCTACACCTTC.

The CDR3 nucleotides are TGCGCCAGCAGCTTTCCCGGGACAGCCACCACCGGGGAGCTGTTTTTT. Its protein product is CASSFPGTATTGELFF. V usage is TRBV5-1 and J usage is TRBJ2-2; TRBD1 matches 7 bases. Germline CDR1 is SGHRS and CDR2 is YFSETQ. The CDR3 contains 16 residues. J was trimmed by 4 bases and V by 2 bases; bases with no gene match: 8.

The V gene is TRBV3-1 (or the pseudogene TRBV3-2), the J gene TRBJ1-2; D uncertain. The germline V gene encodes CDR1 LGHDT and CDR2 YNNKEL (reference sequence). This CDR3 region has 16 residues. V was trimmed by 3 bases and J by 8 bases, leaving 22 bases between them. As DNA, the CDR3 is TGTGCCAGCAGCCATTCCTTACGGAGCCTTCTAGAGGGCTACACCTTC. It translates to CASSHSLRSLLEGYTF.

The rearrangement joins TRBV7-8 to TRBJ2-7, with D perhaps TRBD1 (5 bases). V was trimmed by 5 bases and J by 5 bases, leaving 19 bases between them. The CDR3 is 15 residues long. Germline CDR1 and CDR2: SGHVS and FQNEAQ. DNA for the CDR3: TGTGCCAGCAGCCCCAACCCGTCCAGGGTGAACGAGCAGTACTTC. As protein: CASSPNPSRVNEQYF.

The chain combines TRBV29-1 with TRBJ1-2; 10 bases are shared with TRBD1. The CDR3 contains 13 residues. In germline, CDR1 is SQVTM, CDR2 ANQGSEA. J lost 7 bases, V lost 3 bases, and 5 bases had no gene match. Written as DNA, the CDR3 is TGCAGCGTTGAGAGACAGGGGGCGAGTGGCTACACCTTC. Translated, it gives CSVERQGASGYTF.

In this sample, this clone turned up a few times. The chain joins TRBV7-9 to TRBJ2-7, with 11 positions matching TRBD2. V gave up 5 bases and J gave up 2 bases; unmatched junction bases: 2. CDR3 length: 14 amino acids. Germline CDR1 and CDR2: SEHNR and FQNEAQ (reference sequence). CDR3 DNA sequence: TGTGCCAGCAGCACTAGCGGGGGTACCTACGAGCAGTACTTC. Its translation: CASSTSGGTYEQYF.

The V and J genes are TRBV5-1 and TRBJ1-2; 8 positions match TRBD1. Looked up from germline, CDR1 is SGHRS and CDR2 is YFSETQ. V gave up 4 bases and J gave up 6 bases; unmatched junction bases: 5. The CDR3 runs to 13 residues. CDR3 DNA sequence: TGCGCCAGCAGCACGGACAGGGTAAATGGCTACACCTTC. This gives the protein CASSTDRVNGYTF.

This rearrangement joins TRBV7-9 to TRBJ2-3; 7 bases map to TRBD2. With 4 bases clipped from V and 1 base from J, the junction kept 2 bases outside the gene matches. CDR1 SEHNR and CDR2 FQNEAQ come from the germline V gene (reference sequence). This CDR3 has 14 amino acids. Written as DNA, the CDR3 is TGTGCCAGCAGCTGGGACTATCGCACAGATACGCAGTATTTT. It codes for CASSWDYRTDTQYF.

This clone was picked up one time. The chain employs TRBV5-4 and TRBJ2-3; D ambiguous. In germline, CDR1 is SGHNT, CDR2 YYREEE (reference sequence). V lost 3 bases and J lost 2, with 4 bases in between. There are 12 residues in the CDR3. The CDR3 is CASSSNTDTQYF. CDR3 DNA: TGTGCCAGCAGCTCCAACACAGATACGCAGTATTTT.